This is a list of T cell receptor beta chains from one sample in a study of cytomegalovirus exposure and HLA in healthy donors. The assay was immunoSEQ multiplex PCR, and TCRdb's table has in-frame clones only and misses some. The table records 130,000 or so clones, about 87% of them present only once. Sequenced: PBMCs. These receptors all come from a woman aged 25 to 39 in good health and CMV-seronegative. Both conserved end residues are part of each CDR3. D genes are given only for firm matches. Where a row states a size, it is once, few, many or the class of an expanded clone; other rows omit it.

V: TRBV28
D: TRBD1
size: NA
J: TRBJ2-7
DNA: TGTGCCAGCAGACCCGGGACAGCCCTTGAGTACTTC
CDR3: CASRPGTALEYF

V: TRBV29-1
D: TRBD1
size: NA
J: TRBJ2-1
DNA: TGCAGCGTGTCCCGGACAGGGGCATATGAGCAGTTCTTC
CDR3: CSVSRTGAYEQFF

V: TRBV18
D: NA
size: NA
J: TRBJ1-3
DNA: TGTGCCAGCTCATCCACAGGGTCTGGAAACACCATATATTTT
CDR3: CASSSTGSGNTIYF

V: TRBV18
D: TRBD1
size: NA
J: TRBJ2-7
DNA: TGTGCCAGCTCGGTAGGGGGCTCCGGCTCCTACGAGCAGTACTTC
CDR3: CASSVGGSGSYEQYF

V: TRBV2
D: TRBD2
size: NA
J: TRBJ2-3
DNA: TGTGCCAGCAGTACGATGGGACTAGCGGGAGAAGGCACAGATACGCAGTATTTT
CDR3: CASSTMGLAGEGTDTQYF

V: TRBV28
D: TRBD1
size: NA
J: TRBJ1-2
DNA: TGTGCCAGCAGAACCGGACAGGCGACTAACTATGGCTACACCTTC
CDR3: CASRTGQATNYGYTF

V: TRBV5-4
D: TRBD1
size: NA
J: TRBJ2-6
DNA: TGTGCCACCTCCGGGCGACAGGGCCCCTCTGGGGCCAACGTCCTGACTTTC
CDR3: CATSGRQGPSGANVLTF

V: TRBV5-1
D: TRBD2
size: NA
J: TRBJ2-3
DNA: TGCGCCAGCAGCATCCTTCCGGGACTAGCGGGAGTTGGCTTTGAATTCACAGATACGCAGTATTTT
CDR3: CASSILPGLAGVGFEFTDTQYF

V: TRBV9
D: NA
size: NA
J: TRBJ1-2
DNA: TGTGCCAGCAGCCCCGGGCCGGAGGCCGACTATGGCTACACCTTC
CDR3: CASSPGPEADYGYTF

V: TRBV15
D: TRBD1
size: NA
J: TRBJ1-1
DNA: TGTGCCACCAGCAGAGATCACAGGGGGATTACAGCTTTCTTT
CDR3: CATSRDHRGITAFF

V: TRBV5-1
D: NA
size: NA
J: TRBJ2-1
DNA: TGCGCCAGCATTGGGGGGTCCTCCTACAATGAGCAGTTCTTC
CDR3: CASIGGSSYNEQFF

V: TRBV7-9
D: NA
size: NA
J: TRBJ2-3
DNA: TGTGCCAGCAGCTTCTCACAGAGCCCTACAGATACGCAGTATTTT
CDR3: CASSFSQSPTDTQYF

V: TRBV19
D: NA
size: NA
J: TRBJ1-5
DNA: TGTGCCAGTAGCCCTTTTTCGGGGGACCTTGGGCCCCAGCATTTT
CDR3: CASSPFSGDLGPQHF

V: TRBV27
D: TRBD2
size: NA
J: TRBJ2-1
DNA: TGTGCCAGCAGTCTACTGCTTGGGAGCGGGATGTTTAGTGAGCAGTTCTTC
CDR3: CASSLLLGSGMFSEQFF

V: TRBV11-2
D: NA
size: NA
J: TRBJ2-3
DNA: TGTGCCAGCAGCTTATTCGGGGATACGCAGTATTTT
CDR3: CASSLFGDTQYF

V: TRBV19
D: NA
size: NA
J: TRBJ2-4
DNA: TGTGCCAGTAGTATAGGGGACTCAGGGTCCCCCAAAAACATTCAGTACTTC
CDR3: CASSIGDSGSPKNIQYF

V: TRBV7-9
D: NA
size: NA
J: TRBJ2-3
DNA: TGTTCCAGCAGCGTGGGGGAGGGACACCGTACAGATACGCAGTATTTT
CDR3: CSSSVGEGHRTDTQYF

V: TRBV18
D: NA
size: NA
J: TRBJ1-2
DNA: TGTGCCAGCTCTGCAAACAGAGGCTACACCTTC
CDR3: CASSANRGYTF

V: TRBV28
D: TRBD2
size: once
J: TRBJ2-2
DNA: TGTGCCAGCCATCTATCGGGACTAGACGGGGAGCTGTTTTTT
CDR3: CASHLSGLDGELFF

V: TRBV18
D: NA
size: NA
J: TRBJ2-2
DNA: TGTGCCAGCTCACCCGACACGAACACCGGGGAGCTGTTTTTT
CDR3: CASSPDTNTGELFF

V: TRBV9
D: NA
size: NA
J: TRBJ1-6
DNA: TGTGCCAGCAGCCCTACTGTGGGGCCCGATTCACCCCTCCACTTT
CDR3: CASSPTVGPDSPLHF

V: TRBV2
D: NA
size: NA
J: TRBJ2-7
DNA: TGTGCCAGCAGTGTACAGTCAGGGTTCGACGAGCAGTACTTC
CDR3: CASSVQSGFDEQYF

V: TRBV7-6
D: TRBD2
size: NA
J: TRBJ2-2
DNA: TGTGCCAGCAGCTTAGCAGTGACTAGCCTTCGCACCGGGGAGCTGTTTTTT
CDR3: CASSLAVTSLRTGELFF

V: TRBV7-8
D: NA
size: NA
J: TRBJ1-5
DNA: TGTGCCAGCAGCTTAGCGTGGGGCGGGGGTCAGCCCCAGCATTTT
CDR3: CASSLAWGGGQPQHF

V: TRBV5-1
D: NA
size: NA
J: TRBJ2-5
DNA: TGCGCCAGCAGCTCGCCGGCAGGGTGGGAGACCCAGTACTTC
CDR3: CASSSPAGWETQYF

V: TRBV21-1
D: NA
size: few
J: TRBJ1-3
DNA: TGTGCCAGCAGCAAAGTGGTCAGTGTGGGAAACACCATATATTTT
CDR3: CASSKVVSVGNTIYF

V: TRBV6-1
D: NA
size: NA
J: TRBJ1-4
DNA: TGTGCCAGCAGTGGGACCGTAGGAGGTGAAAAACTGTTTTTT
CDR3: CASSGTVGGEKLFF

V: TRBV27
D: NA
size: NA
J: TRBJ2-3
DNA: TGTGCCAGCAGTGCCTTTAGGGGGGGCCCCACAGATACGCAGTATTTT
CDR3: CASSAFRGGPTDTQYF

V: TRBV19
D: NA
size: NA
J: TRBJ2-7
DNA: TGTGCCAGTAGTCTGACAGGGACTTTCAACGAGCAGTACTTC
CDR3: CASSLTGTFNEQYF

V: TRBV7-9
D: NA
size: few
J: TRBJ1-1
DNA: TGTGCCAGCAGCTTGGCGGGTAACACTGAAGCTTTCTTT
CDR3: CASSLAGNTEAFF

V: TRBV6-5
D: TRBD1
size: NA
J: TRBJ2-7
DNA: TGTGCCAGCAGTCCGCTTCCGGGACAGGGTCACGAGCAGTACTTC
CDR3: CASSPLPGQGHEQYF

V: TRBV2
D: NA
size: NA
J: TRBJ1-1
DNA: TGTGCCAGCAGTGAAGCACGGTTGAACACTGAAGCTTTCTTT
CDR3: CASSEARLNTEAFF

V: TRBV2
D: NA
size: NA
J: TRBJ1-2
DNA: TGTGCCAGCAGTACCGACTTTTTTTATGGCTACACCTTC
CDR3: CASSTDFFYGYTF

V: TRBV5-4
D: TRBD2
size: NA
J: TRBJ2-3
DNA: TGTGCCAGCAGCAATGGACTAGCGGGAGCGGATACGCAGTATTTT
CDR3: CASSNGLAGADTQYF

V: TRBV5-6
D: NA
size: few
J: TRBJ2-1
DNA: TGTGCCAGCAGCTTGGGGCAGCGTACCTACAATGAGCAGTTCTTC
CDR3: CASSLGQRTYNEQFF

V: TRBV30
D: NA
size: NA
J: TRBJ2-2
DNA: TGTGCCTGGAGTCCCCCGGACAGAAACACCGGGGAGCTGTTTTTT
CDR3: CAWSPPDRNTGELFF

V: TRBV4-3
D: TRBD2
size: few
J: TRBJ2-3
DNA: TGCGCCAGCAGCCAGGAACTAGCGGGCCCCACAGATACGCAGTATTTT
CDR3: CASSQELAGPTDTQYF

V: TRBV5-1
D: NA
size: NA
J: TRBJ2-2
DNA: TGCGCCAGCAGCCCAGTGAACACCGGGGAGCTGTTTTTT
CDR3: CASSPVNTGELFF

V: TRBV6-1
D: TRBD1
size: NA
J: TRBJ1-5
DNA: TGTGCCAGCAGTGAAGCGCTGGGAAGGGGGCAAGGACAGCCCCAGCATTTT
CDR3: CASSEALGRGQGQPQHF

V: TRBV19
D: TRBD1
size: NA
J: TRBJ1-5
DNA: TGTGCCAGTAGCGACGGGGACAGGGGAAATCAGCCCCAGCATTTT
CDR3: CASSDGDRGNQPQHF

V: TRBV2
D: TRBD2
size: NA
J: TRBJ2-3
DNA: TGTGCCACCTGGGGGGTAGCGGGGGTCCCAGATACGCAGTATTTT
CDR3: CATWGVAGVPDTQYF

V: TRBV6-5
D: NA
size: NA
J: TRBJ2-5
DNA: TGTGCCAGCAGTTCGACAGTCACGGGAGAGACCCAGTACTTC
CDR3: CASSSTVTGETQYF

V: TRBV2
D: TRBD1
size: NA
J: TRBJ1-6
DNA: TGTGCCAGCAGTACGGACAGGGGAGGAAATTCACCCCTCCACTTT
CDR3: CASSTDRGGNSPLHF

V: TRBV7-2
D: TRBD1
size: NA
J: TRBJ2-3
DNA: TGTGCCAGCAGCTCGCCAAGCAGGGGGAGTTGGGACACAGATACGCAGTATTTT
CDR3: CASSSPSRGSWDTDTQYF

V: TRBV11-2
D: TRBD2
size: once
J: TRBJ2-1
DNA: TGTGCCAGCAGCTTATCTAGCGGGAGGGGAAATGAGCAGTTCTTC
CDR3: CASSLSSGRGNEQFF

V: TRBV19
D: NA
size: NA
J: TRBJ2-4
DNA: TGTGCCAGTAGTATAGGGCAGTTAAAGTCCTCAGCCAAAAACATTCAGTACTTC
CDR3: CASSIGQLKSSAKNIQYF

V: TRBV28
D: NA
size: NA
J: TRBJ2-5
DNA: TGTGCCAGCAGCACCCCTCAGGTAGTCCCAGAGACCCAGTACTTC
CDR3: CASSTPQVVPETQYF

V: TRBV5-4
D: TRBD2
size: few
J: TRBJ2-5
DNA: TGTGCCAGCAGCTTAGTAGCGGGGCGACAAGAGACCCAGTACTTC
CDR3: CASSLVAGRQETQYF

V: TRBV7-3
D: NA
size: NA
J: TRBJ1-1
DNA: TGTGCCAGCAGAACAGGGCCGAACACTGAAGCTTTCTTT
CDR3: CASRTGPNTEAFF

V: TRBV28
D: TRBD1
size: NA
J: TRBJ2-7
DNA: TGTGCCAGCAGACCTCCTGGACAGGGATTAGCGTCCGACGAGCAGTACTTC
CDR3: CASRPPGQGLASDEQYF

V: TRBV28
D: NA
size: NA
J: TRBJ1-1
DNA: TGTGCCAGCATTCGAGCCGGAGTAGGCACTGAAGCTTTCTTT
CDR3: CASIRAGVGTEAFF

V: TRBV6-4
D: NA
size: NA
J: TRBJ2-3
DNA: TGTGCCAGCAGCATAGCGCCCACAGATACGCAGTATTTT
CDR3: CASSIAPTDTQYF

V: TRBV11-3
D: NA
size: NA
J: TRBJ1-4
DNA: TGTGCCAGCAGCTTAGGACCGGGTGAAAAACTGTTTTTT
CDR3: CASSLGPGEKLFF

V: TRBV27
D: TRBD1
size: NA
J: TRBJ2-1
DNA: TGTGCCAGCAGTACAATCGGGACAGGGTGGGATGAGCAGTTCTTC
CDR3: CASSTIGTGWDEQFF

V: TRBV15
D: NA
size: NA
J: TRBJ1-2
DNA: TGTGCCACCAGCCGGCGGGACGGACAAGCTAACTATGGCTACACCTTC
CDR3: CATSRRDGQANYGYTF

V: TRBV2
D: TRBD2
size: few
J: TRBJ2-7
DNA: TGTGCCAGCAGTCCAACCTTGGGGGGGAGGTACGAGCAGTACTTC
CDR3: CASSPTLGGRYEQYF

V: TRBV4-1
D: NA
size: NA
J: TRBJ2-3
DNA: TGCGCCAGCAGCCTACCCGCCGGAGGGCGAAAGAACACAGATACGCAGTATTTT
CDR3: CASSLPAGGRKNTDTQYF